At least ten counts were recorded for the clone carrying this TCR beta chain. The entry originates in a study of neurological immune-mediated disorders. Germline CDR1 is SEHNR and CDR2 is FQNEAQ (reference sequence). CDR3 length: 11 amino acids. V was clipped by 8 bases and J by 8 bases, with 10 bases between them. TCRdb recomputed calls from the 5' RACE reads with MiXCR, one row per CDR3 protein. The sample consists of 20,000 to 25,000 distinct CDR3 sequences, over 5.5% of them appearing once. The sequenced sample consisted of CD8+ T cells from blood. The genes are TRBV7-9 and TRBJ2-4; no clear D. The TCR sequence derives from a man younger than 35 in good health. The CDR3 region has the DNA TGTGCCAGCTTTAATGGTGACATTCAGTACTTC. Translated: CASFNGDIQYF.